One sample yielded the 30 T cell receptor beta chains listed below, sequenced in a study of T cell changes during pregnancy in multiple sclerosis. Profiling relied on immunoSEQ multiplex PCR, and the TCRdb table lists in-frame clones only, not all of them. The top ten hold around 0.9% of the sample, which has 60,000 or so clones, about 91% seen once. The specimen comprised peripheral blood, sampled before pregnancy. Receptors were obtained from a female donor with multiple sclerosis, enrolled in a pregnancy study.

The V and J genes are TRBV7-8 and TRBJ2-5; the match to TRBD2 covers 11 bases. Germline V gene data show CDR1 as SGHVS and CDR2 as FQNEAQ. This CDR3 has 16 residues. Trimming cost V 7 bases and J 2 bases; bases outside gene matches: 9. CDR3 loop: CASIPGGLADQETQYF. CDR3 nucleotide sequence: TGTGCCAGCATCCCAGGGGGACTAGCGGATCAAGAGACCCAGTACTTC.

The chain is built from TRBV14 and TRBJ2-2; 10 nucleotides agree with TRBD2. This CDR3 comprises 16 residues. After removal of 2 bases from V and 4 bases from J, the junction contained 4 bases not matched to a gene. Germline lookup yields CDR1 SGHDN and CDR2 FVKESK. Here the CDR3 DNA reads TGTGCCAGCAGCCAACAAGCGGGGGGGTTCACCGGGGAGCTGTTTTTT. Translated: CASSQQAGGFTGELFF.

V usage is TRBV13 and J usage is TRBJ2-1; D possibly corresponds to TRBD2 (7 bases). The germline V gene encodes CDR1 PRHDT and CDR2 FYEKMQ (reference sequence). The CDR3 has 15 residues. Deletions cut 0 bases from V and 7 bases from J, with 13 bases between. CDR3 residues: CASSLGGGPKNEQFF. CDR3 in DNA: TGTGCCAGCAGCTTAGGCGGGGGGCCTAAAAATGAGCAGTTCTTC. Based on the CDR3 plus reference TRBV13 and TRBJ2-1, the full variable domain is AAGVIQSPRHLIKEKRETATLKCYPIPRHDTVYWYQQGPGQDPQFLISFYEKMQSDKGSIPDRFSAQQFSDYHSELNMSSLELGDSALYFCASSLGGGPKNEQFFGPGTRLTVL.

This sequence joins TRBV5-5 and TRBJ1-2, with TRBD1 matching over 9 bases. Per the germline V gene, CDR1 is SGHKS and CDR2 is YYEKEE (reference sequence). This CDR3 region has 15 residues. Losses at the gene ends were 1 base for V and 3 bases for J; bases not matched to a gene: 4. CDR3 coding DNA: TGTGCCAGCAGCTTGAGGACAGGGGAGGACTATGGCTACACCTTC. This encodes CASSLRTGEDYGYTF.

The V gene is TRBV19, the J gene TRBJ1-2; 9 positions match TRBD1. With V trimmed by 3 bases and J by 5 bases, 4 bases remained unmatched. The germline gives CDR1 LNHDA, CDR2 SQIVND (reference sequence). The CDR3 has 14 amino acids. CDR3 region: CASSIPTGGYGYTF. Here the CDR3 DNA reads TGTGCCAGTAGTATCCCGACAGGGGGGTATGGCTACACCTTC. The full variable domain, with the rest looked up from reference TRBV19 and TRBJ1-2, is DGGITQSPKYLFRKEGQNVTLSCEQNLNHDAMYWYRQDPGQGLRLIYYSQIVNDFQKGDIAEGYSVSREKKESFPLTVTSAQKNPTAFYLCASSIPTGGYGYTFGSGTRLTVV.

The chain links TRBV19 to TRBJ1-3; no clear D gene. V was pared by 1 base and J by 5 bases, with 9 bases between. There are 14 residues in the CDR3. The germline gives CDR1 LNHDA, CDR2 SQIVND (reference sequence). CDR3 nucleotides: TGTGCCAGTAGTATAGGCTGGCCCAGAAACACCATATATTTT. Protein: CASSIGWPRNTIYF.

This clone occurred once. The V call is TRBV12-5, the J call TRBJ1-1; 7 bases line up with TRBD1. Germline V gene lookup returns CDR1 LGHNT and CDR2 FRNRAP. CDR3 length equals 15 residues. Germline trimming cut 0 bases from V and 2 bases from J; bases unmatched to any gene: 3. CDR3 sequence (DNA): TGTGCTAGTGGTTTGGTAACAGGGGCCAACACTGAAGCTTTCTTT. Its translation is CASGLVTGANTEAFF.

The gene calls are TRBV29-1 and TRBJ1-5; 8 positions agree with TRBD1. V lost 4 bases to trimming and J lost 5 bases; unmatched junction nucleotides: 7. CDR3 length: 14 residues. Germline V gene sequence: CDR1 SQVTM, CDR2 ANQGSEA. The CDR3 DNA reads as TGCAGCGTTGGCCAGGGGGCTGGAGATCAGCCCCAGCATTTT. As protein: CSVGQGAGDQPQHF.

The table lists this clone with a count of one. One end of the junction fails to match germline, which may point to a read error. This sequence joins TRBV5-6 and TRBJ2-7, with 9 nucleotides matching TRBD1. Germline V gives CDR1 SGHDT, CDR2 YYEEEE. CDR3 length: 13 amino acids. The DNA of the CDR3 is TGTGCCAGCAGCTCCGGGACAGGGCCCCTCGAGAACTTC. This encodes CASSSGTGPLENF.

This clone was picked up a small number of times. The J gene is TRBJ1-4, the V gene TRBV5-5; D might be TRBD1 (5 bases). The CDR3 contains 14 residues. Trimming left V 4 bases short and J 6 bases short, with 13 bases between. Germline CDR1 is SGHKS and CDR2 is YYEKEE (reference sequence). The CDR3 sequence: CASSLQVFDEKLFF. The CDR3, as DNA: TGTGCCAGCAGCCTACAGGTTTTTGATGAAAAACTGTTTTTT.

The CDR3: CASSESMDSVSRQYF. CDR3 bases: TGTGCCAGCAGCGAATCCATGGACTCCGTATCCAGGCAGTATTTT. This chain connects TRBV5-4 to TRBJ2-3; possible D gene TRBD2, 5 bases. V was clipped by 4 bases and J by 11 bases, with 23 bases between them. CDR3 size: 15 residues. The germline gives CDR1 SGHNT, CDR2 YYREEE (reference sequence). The complete variable domain, with remaining parts taken from reference TRBV5-4 and TRBJ2-3, reads ETGVTQSPTHLIKTRGQQVTLRCSSQSGHNTVSWYQQALGQGPQFIFQYYREEENGRGNFPPRFSGLQFPNYSSELNVNALELDDSALYLCASSESMDSVSRQYFGPGTRLTVL.

The chain combines TRBV28 with TRBJ2-5; the match to TRBD2 covers 7 bases. Germline V gives CDR1 MDHEN, CDR2 SYDVKM. The CDR3 has 15 amino acids. V trimming: 6 bases; J trimming: 1 base; junction bases outside the gene matches: 8. The CDR3 reads CASSTMGGSQETQYF. DNA for the CDR3: TGTGCCAGCAGCACCATGGGAGGGTCCCAAGAGACCCAGTACTTC. The full variable domain, in which reference TRBV28 and TRBJ2-5 provide the parts outside the CDR3, is DVKVTQSSRYLVKRTGEKVFLECVQDMDHENMFWYRQDPGLGLRLIYFSYDVKMKEKGDIPEGYSVSREKKERFSLILESASTNQTSMYLCASSTMGGSQETQYFGPGTRLLVL.

This clone was picked up a small number of times. This sequence joins TRBV4-2 and TRBJ1-3; maybe TRBD1 (5 bases). Per germline, CDR1 LGHNA and CDR2 YNFKEQ. V was clipped by 1 base and J by 1 base, with 14 bases between them. This CDR3 is 17 amino acids long. CDR3 loop: CASSQAEGIGSGNTIYF. DNA of the CDR3: TGTGCCAGCAGCCAAGCGGAGGGGATAGGGTCTGGAAACACCATATATTTT.

The chain combines TRBV15 with TRBJ1-3; D call uncertain. The germline V and J ends were trimmed by 8 bases and 6 bases, with 8 bases remaining between them. The CDR3 loop spans 11 amino acids. Germline values: CDR1 LNHNV, CDR2 YYDKDF (reference sequence). CDR3 in DNA: TGTGCCACCGGAGAATTAAACACCATATATTTT. As protein: CATGELNTIYF. The variable domain in full, with the rest retrieved from reference TRBV15 and TRBJ1-3, is DAMVIQNPRYQVTQFGKPVTLSCSQTLNHNVMYWYQQKSSQAPKLLFHYYDKDFNNEADTPDNFQSRRPNTSFCFLDIRSPGLGDTAMYLCATGELNTIYFGEGSWLTVV.

The V call is TRBV27, the J call TRBJ1-2; D unclear. V was pared by 3 bases and J by 4 bases, with 12 bases between. CDR3 size: 14 residues. Germline V CDR1 and CDR2: MNHEY, SMNVEV (reference sequence). The CDR3: CASSLSAHTYGYTF. CDR3 sequence (DNA): TGTGCCAGCAGTTTGAGCGCACATACCTATGGCTACACCTTC.

The CDR3 loop reads CASSVGTVQETQYF. CDR3 in DNA: TGTGCCAGCAGCGTGGGGACAGTACAAGAGACCCAGTACTTC. This chain joins TRBV9 and TRBJ2-5; 7 bases line up with TRBD1. Germline CDR1 and CDR2: SGDLS and YYNGEE. The CDR3 consists of 14 residues. The V segment lost 2 bases and the J segment 2 bases; nucleotides outside the gene matches: 3.

The chain uses TRBV19 and TRBJ2-3, with 9 bases lining up with TRBD2. Germline V CDR1 and CDR2: LNHDA, SQIVND (reference sequence). With V trimmed by 5 bases and J by 6 bases, 12 bases remained unmatched. This CDR3 spans 16 amino acids. CDR3 sequence reads: CASSAPGRGGRDTQYF. The CDR3 region has the DNA TGTGCCAGTAGTGCTCCCGGGCGGGGGGGCCGGGATACGCAGTATTTT.

This clone showed up just once. The chain carries TRBV4-3 and TRBJ2-4; 7 bases match TRBD2. The CDR3 is 17 amino acids. J lost 0 bases, V lost 0 bases, and 5 bases had no gene match. Germline CDR1 and CDR2: LGHNA and YSLEER. The CDR3 protein is CASSQDWGGVAKNIQYF. The CDR3 DNA reads as TGCGCCAGCAGCCAAGATTGGGGGGGGGTAGCCAAAAACATTCAGTACTTC.

V usage is TRBV18 and J usage is TRBJ1-1; perhaps TRBD1 as D (5 bases). The length of the CDR3 is 14 residues. Trimming stripped 2 bases from V and 4 bases from J, with 11 bases between. CDR1 is KGHSH and CDR2 is LQKENI in the germline V gene. CDR3 coding DNA: TGTGCCAGCTCACCAACGGGGGGTAGCACTGAAGCTTTCTTT. Protein: CASSPTGGSTEAFF.

The chain recombines TRBV27 with TRBJ1-2, with 9 bases that match TRBD1. V was clipped by 2 bases and J by 1 base; unmatched bases: 5. Per germline, CDR1 MNHEY and CDR2 SMNVEV (reference sequence). The CDR3 loop spans 16 amino acids. DNA for the CDR3: TGTGCCAGCAGTTTAGAGGGGACAGGGCTTAACTATGGCTACACCTTC. Its protein product is CASSLEGTGLNYGYTF.

This chain links TRBV18 with TRBJ2-7; 8 nucleotides match TRBD1. CDR1 and CDR2 from the germline V gene are KGHSH and LQKENI. Trimming at V came to 6 bases and at J to 2 bases, leaving 3 bases not matched to a gene. The length of the CDR3 is 13 residues. The CDR3 loop is CASSRDRTYEQYF. Written as DNA, the CDR3 is TGTGCCAGCTCCCGGGACAGGACCTACGAGCAGTACTTC. The full variable domain, with the rest looked up from reference TRBV18 and TRBJ2-7, is NAGVMQNPRHLVRRRGQEARLRCSPMKGHSHVYWYRQLPEEGLKFMVYLQKENIIDESGMPKERFSAEFPKEGPSILRIQQVVRGDSAAYFCASSRDRTYEQYFGPGTRLTVT.

The chain has TRBV9 and TRBJ1-2; 8 bases agree with TRBD1. The CDR3 loop spans 16 amino acids. Losses at the gene ends were 0 bases for V and 0 bases for J; bases not matched to a gene: 4. Germline V gene data show CDR1 as SGDLS and CDR2 as YYNGEE. The chain's CDR3 is CASSVGTGGSNYGYTF. The CDR3 DNA reads TGTGCCAGCAGCGTAGGAACAGGGGGGTCTAACTATGGCTACACCTTC.

This chain joins TRBV29-1 and TRBJ1-1, with a tentative D call TRBD1 (5 bases). The germline V and J ends were trimmed by 1 base and 2 bases, with 8 bases remaining between them. Germline V gene lookup returns CDR1 SQVTM and CDR2 ANQGSEA. The CDR3 totals 13 residues. In DNA form, the CDR3 reads TGCAGCGTTGAAGTACAGGCAAACACTGAAGCTTTCTTT. It yields the protein CSVEVQANTEAFF.

The V call is TRBV7-3, the J call TRBJ2-5, with TRBD2 identical over 9 bases. The V gene end was trimmed by 5 bases and the J gene end by 3 bases; junction bases not matched to a gene: 1. This CDR3 has 13 amino acids. Germline V gene data show CDR1 as SGHTA and CDR2 as FQGTGA. CDR3 loop: CASSRGGEETQYF. Here the CDR3 DNA reads TGTGCCAGCAGCCGCGGGGGGGAAGAGACCCAGTACTTC.

The chain combines TRBV5-1 with TRBJ2-3, with 7 positions matching TRBD1. The V and J ends lost 2 bases and 7 bases, in that order; junction bases with no gene match: 4. The CDR3 sequence is 13 residues long. Per the germline V gene, CDR1 is SGHRS and CDR2 is YFSETQ. CDR3 residues: CASSLQQGHTQYF. CDR3 DNA sequence: TGCGCCAGCAGCTTACAACAGGGGCATACGCAGTATTTT.

This chain uses TRBV9 with TRBJ2-5; tentative D call: TRBD2 (6 bases). V lost 0 bases and J lost 5, with 11 bases in between. The CDR3 consists of 14 residues. Germline CDR1 reads SGDLS; CDR2 reads YYNGEE. The CDR3 DNA reads TGTGCCAGCAGCGTAGTGGGGGGTGGGGAGACCCAGTACTTC. It specifies CASSVVGGGETQYF.

This clone was seen only a few times. The chain couples TRBV20-1 to TRBJ1-1; 7 bases line up with TRBD1. The junction had 3 bases not matched to a gene; V was cut back by 5 bases and J by 6 bases. Germline CDR1 and CDR2: DFQATT and SNEGSKA (reference sequence). The CDR3 extends over 11 amino acids. The CDR3 sequence: CSARTGPEAFF. The CDR3 DNA reads TGCAGTGCTCGGACAGGCCCTGAAGCTTTCTTT.

This chain joins TRBV7-9 and TRBJ1-3, with 7 bases that match TRBD1. After removal of 7 bases from V and 2 bases from J, the junction contained 5 bases not matched to a gene. CDR1 is SEHNR and CDR2 is FQNEAQ in the germline V gene (reference sequence). The CDR3 is 14 residues long. CDR3 DNA sequence: TGTGCCAGCATCCAGGGGGGAGCTGGAAACACCATATATTTT. This translates into CASIQGGAGNTIYF.

The CDR3 DNA sequence: TGTGCCAGCAGCTACGGGACAGGGAATGGGTATGGCTACACCTTC. Its translation is CASSYGTGNGYGYTF. The rearrangement links TRBV5-6 to TRBJ1-2, with 9 bases that match TRBD1. This CDR3 comprises 15 residues. CDR1 is SGHDT and CDR2 is YYEEEE in the germline V gene. Trimming at V came to 3 bases and at J to 5 bases, leaving 8 bases not matched to a gene.

This clone was seen more than once but under ten times. This rearrangement joins TRBV19 to TRBJ1-2; no reliable D call. Germline V gives CDR1 LNHDA, CDR2 SQIVND (reference sequence). Trimming removed 7 bases from V and 8 bases from J, with 17 bases in between. The CDR3 spans 13 residues. CDR3 bases: TGTGCCAGTAAGGTAGAGGGAATTAGAGGCTACACCTTC. This translates into CASKVEGIRGYTF.